The 16 T cell receptor beta chains given below trace back to one sample, sequenced in a study of T cell repertoires in cytomegalovirus infection. These TCRs' antigens remain unknown. Each CDR3 protein is one row after TCRdb ran MiXCR on the reads. This sample has 110,000 to 150,000 distinct CDR3 sequences; roughly 32% occur once, and the top ten carry roughly 50%. The input for sequencing was CD8+ T cells from cultured PBMCs, taken from culture after CMV antigen stimulation. The receptors here all came from a human donor in good health (CMV status not recorded). Some clones in this sample may be carry-over from other donors' samples.

The chain is built from TRBV11-3 and TRBJ2-7; maybe TRBD1 (5 bases). Germline V gene data show CDR1 as SGHNT and CDR2 as YENEEA. Trimming shortened V by 2 bases and J by 2 bases, and 10 bases separated the two germline ends. This CDR3 is built from 14 residues. The CDR3 is CASSLSGSTYEQYF. The DNA for the CDR3 is TGTGCCAGCAGCTTATCAGGGTCTACCTACGAGCAGTACTTC.

The chain carries TRBV12-5 and TRBJ1-2; TRBD1 matches 7 bases. The ends lost 6 bases at V and 7 bases at J; junction bases unmatched: 11. CDR1 is LGHNT and CDR2 is FRNRAP in the germline V gene. This CDR3 spans 14 amino acids. This chain's CDR3 is CASGWDSRTSGYTF. CDR3 bases: TGTGCTAGTGGATGGGACAGCCGAACGAGTGGCTACACCTTC.

The rearrangement uses TRBV6-6 and TRBJ2-4; TRBD2 agrees at 8 bases. The CDR3 is 15 amino acids. The germline V gene encodes CDR1 MNHNY and CDR2 SVGAGI (reference sequence). Trimming removed 6 bases from V and 8 bases from J; junction bases left unmatched: 12. Here the CDR3 reads CASSRTVSGGDIQYF. Here the CDR3 DNA reads TGTGCCAGCAGCCGGACAGTGAGCGGGGGAGACATTCAGTACTTC.

The chain is built from TRBV19 and TRBJ1-5; D uncertain. V was trimmed by 1 base and J by 9 bases, leaving 13 bases between them. The germline gives CDR1 LNHDA, CDR2 SQIVND (reference sequence). The CDR3 is 14 residues long. The CDR3 nucleotides are TGTGCCAGTAGTATAGTCCCTAAGCCCCCGCCCCAGCATTTT. As protein: CASSIVPKPPPQHF.

The J gene is TRBJ2-1, the V gene TRBV27; TRBD2 matches at 7 bases. Germline CDR1 and CDR2: MNHEY and SMNVEV (reference sequence). CDR3 length: 16 residues. The J segment lost 0 bases and the V segment lost 7 bases, leaving 9 bases of the junction unmatched. CDR3 in amino acids: CASKAAGDYSYNEQFF. For the CDR3, the DNA is TGTGCCAGCAAAGCCGCGGGGGACTACTCCTACAATGAGCAGTTCTTC.

This clonotype occurred many times. The chain couples TRBV6-1 to TRBJ1-4, with D maybe TRBD1 (5 bases). Trimming left V 2 bases short and J 3 bases short, with 13 bases between. The CDR3 totals 16 residues. From germline, CDR1 is MNHNS and CDR2 SASEGT. CDR3 residues: CASSERLGRANEKLFF. The CDR3 DNA reads as TGTGCCAGCAGTGAACGCCTGGGGCGAGCTAATGAAAAACTGTTTTTT.

The sample holds many counts of this clonotype. This chain uses TRBV7-8 with TRBJ2-7; 10 nucleotides agree with TRBD2. Losses at the gene ends were 5 bases for V and 4 bases for J; bases not matched to a gene: 2. The germline gives CDR1 SGHVS, CDR2 FQNEAQ. This CDR3 comprises 13 residues. CDR3 sequence: CASSSGGGYEQYF. The CDR3 DNA is TGTGCCAGCAGCAGCGGGGGGGGATACGAGCAGTACTTC. Full variable domain (rest looked up from reference TRBV7-8 and TRBJ2-7): GAGVSQSPRYKVAKRGQDVALRCDPISGHVSLFWYQQALGQGPEFLTYFQNEAQLDKSGLPSDRFFAERPEGSVSTLKIQRTQQEDSAVYLCASSSGGGYEQYFGPGTRLTVT.

This clonotype has only a few counts. The chain links TRBV7-2 to TRBJ1-6; possibly TRBD1 for D (5 bases). V was shortened by 6 bases and J by 8 bases, with 14 bases between the two germline ends. Germline CDR1 and CDR2: SGHTA and FQGNSA. The CDR3 sequence is 14 residues long. The CDR3 is CASRDKVGHSPLHF. The DNA for the CDR3 is TGTGCCAGCAGGGACAAAGTGGGGCATTCACCCCTCCACTTT.

The CDR3: CASSLRTGLDGELFF. The DNA of the CDR3 is TGTGCCAGCAGCTTAAGGACAGGGCTGGACGGGGAGCTGTTTTTT. V gene TRBV5-6 combines with J gene TRBJ2-2, with 8 positions matching TRBD1. This CDR3 has 15 residues. The germline gives CDR1 SGHDT, CDR2 YYEEEE. J was trimmed by 7 bases and V by 2 bases; bases with no gene match: 7.

The chain uses TRBV9 and TRBJ1-1; D call uncertain. V was pared by 3 bases and J by 1 base, with 19 bases between. From germline, CDR1 is SGDLS and CDR2 YYNGEE. The CDR3 has 17 amino acids. The CDR3: CASSDGPAWGGNTEAFF. The DNA of the CDR3 is TGTGCCAGCAGCGATGGGCCCGCCTGGGGAGGGAACACTGAAGCTTTCTTT.

J is TRBJ2-5 and V is TRBV24-1; possibly TRBD2 for D (5 bases). Between the trimmed V and J ends, which lost 3 bases and 5 bases, there was a span of 15 bases. This CDR3 region has 15 residues. The germline gives CDR1 KGHDR, CDR2 SFDVKD. CDR3 DNA sequence: TGTGCCACCAGTGATACCGAGGACTCGGGGGAGACCCAGTACTTC. Translating gives CATSDTEDSGETQYF.

The chain combines TRBV12-3 or TRBV12-4 with TRBJ2-3; TRBD2 matches 11 bases. Unmatched junction bases numbered 8, after V lost 5 bases and J lost 4 bases. This CDR3 is built from 16 residues. CDR3 amino acids: CASSPVAGGWADTQYF. CDR3 coding DNA: TGTGCCAGCAGTCCCGTAGCGGGGGGGTGGGCAGATACGCAGTATTTT.

This sequence joins TRBV12-3 or TRBV12-4 and TRBJ2-3, with D perhaps matching TRBD1 (5 bases). V was pared by 5 bases and J by 0 bases, with 9 bases between. This CDR3 has 14 amino acids. CDR3 sequence: CASSPGRSTDTQYF. The CDR3 bases are TGTGCCAGCAGTCCAGGGCGAAGCACAGATACGCAGTATTTT.

V gene TRBV2 combines with J gene TRBJ2-7, with 12 bases matching TRBD1. V shed 4 bases, J shed 2 bases, and the junction held 9 bases outside the gene matches. Germline CDR1 is SNHLY and CDR2 is FYNNEI. The CDR3 sequence is 17 residues long. The CDR3 reads CASSAGTGGYLAYEQYF. The CDR3 nucleotides are TGTGCCAGCAGTGCGGGGACAGGGGGCTACCTCGCCTACGAGCAGTACTTC.

The V and J genes are TRBV12-3 or TRBV12-4 and TRBJ1-6; 9 nucleotides align to TRBD1. Trimming at V came to 5 bases and at J to 8 bases, leaving 10 bases not matched to a gene. CDR3 length equals 16 residues. The CDR3 here is CASSLTGGFAYSPLHF. In nucleotides, the CDR3 is TGTGCCAGCAGTCTAACAGGGGGCTTTGCCTATTCACCCCTCCACTTT.

V usage is TRBV7-4 and J usage is TRBJ1-4; no reliable D call. This CDR3 is 16 amino acids long. From germline, CDR1 is SGHVT and CDR2 SQSDAQ. Trimming shortened V by 5 bases and J by 0 bases, and 13 bases separated the two germline ends. For the CDR3, the DNA is TGTGCCAGCAGCCGAACAGCGGAGGCAACTAATGAAAAACTGTTTTTT. Protein: CASSRTAEATNEKLFF.